This T cell receptor (beta chain) was captured in a study of blood T cell repertoires in COVID-19. As for the study in general: COVID-19 samples, acute and convalescent, were from the United States, Italy and Spain.

V was pared by 7 bases and J by 3 bases, with 14 bases of the junction left unmatched. Germline CDR1 and CDR2: SQVTM and ANQGSEA. The CDR3 is 16 amino acids. Profiling relied on immunoSEQ multiplex PCR, and the TCRdb table lists in-frame clones only, not all of them. The sample yields roughly 130,000 clones, about nine tenths seen once. This sequence was found in a man over 45 with active COVID-19. Sequenced material: peripheral blood. V usage is TRBV29-1 and J usage is TRBJ1-1; 10 bases are shared with TRBD1. The CDR3 protein is CSAGGWTGGSYTEAFF. The CDR3 DNA reads TGCAGCGCGGGAGGTTGGACAGGGGGATCTTACACTGAAGCTTTCTTT.